This TCR beta chain was observed in a study of cytomegalovirus exposure and HLA in healthy donors. Notes on this clone: Its antigen is not identified.

This PCR relied on a set of 60 Vbeta primers and 13 Jbeta primers. Sequencing used immunoSEQ multiplex PCR; TCRdb keeps in-frame clones, though not all of them. The repertoire holds around 110,000 clones, with approximately 80% as singletons. Study results and limitations: A prior analysis recorded that most TCR beta V segments were productive about 87% or about 30% of the time.

J was trimmed by 6 bases and V by 4 bases; bases with no gene match: 11. The CDR3 is 15 amino acids. The germline gives CDR1 SGHRS, CDR2 YFSETQ. This clonotype originated in a woman aged 25 to 39 in good health and CMV-seronegative. Sequencing was carried out using PBMCs. The genes are TRBV5-1 and TRBJ1-2; TRBD1 matches at 8 bases. This CDR3 is CASSPVGRGPDGYTF. In nucleotides, the CDR3 is TGCGCCAGCAGCCCGGTAGGCAGGGGGCCGGATGGCTACACCTTC.